Included here is one TCR beta chain sequence, with context. V shed 5 bases and J 5 bases; nucleotides not matched to a gene: 5. The CDR3 consists of 14 residues. Germline V gives CDR1 SEHNR, CDR2 FQNEAQ (reference sequence). This entry is derived from a study of blood T cell repertoires in COVID-19. Background on the study: In each case, the material was cDNA or gDNA derived from T cells, B-cell-depleted T cells, or PBMCs.

The table came from immunoSEQ multiplex PCR; TCRdb's copy has only in-frame clones and leaves some out. This table holds about 140,000 clones, 70% to 80% found once. The rearrangement links TRBV7-9 to TRBJ1-5, with 8 bases that match TRBD1. The source of this sequence is a woman at least 80 years old with active or convalescent COVID-19. The sample taken for sequencing was peripheral blood. DNA for the CDR3: TGTGCCAGCAGCCCCGGACAGGGCCATCAGCCCCAGCATTTT. It codes for CASSPGQGHQPQHF. Full variable domain (remainder filled in from reference TRBV7-9 and TRBJ1-5): DTGVSQNPRHKITKRGQNVTFRCDPISEHNRLYWYRQTLGQGPEFLTYFQNEAQLEKSRLLSDRFSAERPKGSFSTLEIQRTEQGDSAMYLCASSPGQGHQPQHFGDGTRLSIL.